One sample yielded the 16 T cell receptor beta chains listed below, sequenced in a study of Graves' ophthalmopathy and Graves' hyperthyroidism listed by TCRdb under 2018. The data were produced on an Illumina HiSeq 2000. TCR beta CDR3 regions were amplified from RNA transcripts for repertoire sequencing. The first round of RT-PCR was done with HTBI primers and the Qiagen OneStep RT-PCR kit, and was followed by a second round of multiplex PCR, then size selection and purification. The raw public data were reprocessed by TCRdb itself: fastp quality trimming at Q25, MiXCR clonotype calling, in-frame beta chains only. Each entry is one CDR3 protein sequence, shown with its most common DNA and genes. This sample has 200,000 to 250,000 distinct CDR3 sequences in its table, and around a fifth of those were observed once. Around 40% of the sample is held by the ten biggest clonotypes. The material sequenced was peripheral blood. All receptors derive from a woman aged 50 to 65 with Graves' ophthalmopathy. Donor details come from another sample of the same person, matched by shared clones.

This clonotype showed up many times. The rearrangement uses TRBV6-1 and TRBJ1-1; 12 bases are shared with TRBD1. CDR1 and CDR2 from the germline V gene are MNHNS and SASEGT. The J segment lost 7 bases and the V segment lost 5 bases, leaving 2 bases of the junction unmatched. The CDR3 contains 13 residues. The DNA of the CDR3 is TGTGCCAGCAGTCGGGACAGGGGGCATGAAGCTTTCTTT. Residues: CASSRDRGHEAFF.

This clonotype was observed at least ten times. The rearrangement joins TRBV2 to TRBJ1-3, with D unclear. V was clipped by 7 bases and J by 4 bases, with 11 bases between them. Looked up from germline, CDR1 is SNHLY and CDR2 is FYNNEI. The CDR3 is 13 residues long. The CDR3 loop reads CASTRQLGNTIYF. CDR3 sequence (DNA): TGTGCCAGCACAAGGCAGTTAGGAAACACCATATATTTT.

There are a few counts of this clonotype. The V gene is TRBV6-1, the J gene TRBJ2-7, with 8 bases fitting TRBD2. Germline trimming cut 7 bases from V and 4 bases from J; bases unmatched to any gene: 9. The CDR3 spans 14 residues. Germline loops: CDR1 MNHNS, CDR2 SASEGT. In nucleotides, the CDR3 is TGTGCCAGCAACAGGGCGGGAGGCCCTTACGAGCAGTACTTC. Translated: CASNRAGGPYEQYF.

Points on this clonotype: At one end, the junction sequence differs from germline, possibly due to a read error. The chain recombines TRBV7-3 with TRBJ2-2; 9 nucleotides agree with TRBD2. The germline gives CDR1 SGHTA, CDR2 FQGTGA. This CDR3 region has 15 residues. CDR3 in amino acids: CVSSLAGESIGELFF. The CDR3 region has the DNA TGTGTCAGCAGCTTAGCGGGAGAAAGTATCGGGGAGCTGTTTTTT.

This clonotype was observed many times. The J gene is TRBJ1-1, the V gene TRBV30, with D possibly being TRBD1 (6 bases). CDR1 is GTSNPN, CDR2 SVGIG, per germline (reference sequence). This CDR3 is 12 amino acids long. V lost 5 bases to trimming and J lost 5 bases, with 12 bases between them. CDR3 region: CAWHGGRTEAFF. CDR3 coding DNA: TGTGCCTGGCACGGGGGGCGGACTGAAGCTTTCTTT. Combining the CDR3 with reference TRBV30 and TRBJ1-1 gives the whole variable domain SQTIHQWPATLVQPVGSPLSLECTVEGTSNPNLYWYRQAAGRGLQLLFYSVGIGQISSEVPQNLSASRPQDRQFILSSKKLLLSDSGFYLCAWHGGRTEAFFGQGTRLTVV.

The chain links TRBV27 to TRBJ1-6, with a weak D call TRBD1 (6 bases). The CDR3 extends over 15 amino acids. Germline CDR1 and CDR2: MNHEY and SMNVEV (reference sequence). Between the trimmed V and J ends, which lost 6 bases and 5 bases, there was a span of 14 bases. The DNA for the CDR3 is TGTGCCAGCAGGAGGGCGGGACAAAATAATTCACCCCTCCACTTT. Encoded protein: CASRRAGQNNSPLHF.

This clonotype has ten or more counts. The CDR3 sequence: CASSLVRATYEQYF. In DNA, the CDR3 is TGCGCCAGCAGCTTGGTACGCGCTACCTACGAGCAGTACTTC. This chain connects TRBV5-1 to TRBJ2-7; D uncertain. The germline V gene encodes CDR1 SGHRS and CDR2 YFSETQ. The CDR3 covers 14 residues. Trimming removed 0 bases from V and 2 bases from J, with 9 bases in between.

The chain uses TRBV28 and TRBJ1-5, with D tentatively TRBD1 (5 bases). Trimming took 3 bases from V and 6 from J, leaving 9 bases between them. This CDR3 is 13 amino acids long. The germline gives CDR1 MDHEN, CDR2 SYDVKM. The chain's CDR3 is CASSFPGGQPQHF. In nucleotides, the CDR3 is TGTGCCAGCAGTTTCCCTGGGGGTCAGCCCCAGCATTTT. Full variable domain (rest looked up from reference TRBV28 and TRBJ1-5): DVKVTQSSRYLVKRTGEKVFLECVQDMDHENMFWYRQDPGLGLRLIYFSYDVKMKEKGDIPEGYSVSREKKERFSLILESASTNQTSMYLCASSFPGGQPQHFGDGTRLSIL.

This clonotype was observed a handful of times. The J gene is TRBJ1-5, the V gene TRBV19; the D gene is possibly TRBD1 (5 bases). The CDR3 is 13 residues long. Germline values: CDR1 LNHDA, CDR2 SQIVND (reference sequence). With 9 bases removed from V and 11 bases from J, the gap between germline ends came to 20 bases. CDR3 residues: CASAAGAPAAQHF. Written as DNA, the CDR3 is TGTGCCAGCGCTGCCGGGGCCCCCGCGGCCCAGCATTTT.

The chain links TRBV19 to TRBJ2-2; TRBD2 matches 12 bases. In germline, CDR1 is LNHDA, CDR2 SQIVND (reference sequence). This CDR3 has 15 residues. J was trimmed by 4 bases and V by 5 bases; bases with no gene match: 2. CDR3 nucleotides: TGTGCCAGTAGTCGGACTAGCGGGACCACCGGGGAGCTGTTTTTT. Amino acid sequence: CASSRTSGTTGELFF. Looking up the rest from reference TRBV19 and TRBJ2-2 gives the full variable domain: DGGITQSPKYLFRKEGQNVTLSCEQNLNHDAMYWYRQDPGQGLRLIYYSQIVNDFQKGDIAEGYSVSREKKESFPLTVTSAQKNPTAFYLCASSRTSGTTGELFFGEGSRLTVL.

This clonotype has ten or more counts. The J gene is TRBJ2-2, the V gene TRBV12-3 or TRBV12-4; 8 positions agree with TRBD2. This CDR3 is built from 18 residues. After removal of 4 bases from V and 1 base from J, the junction contained 11 bases not matched to a gene. In nucleotides, the CDR3 is TGTGCCAGCAGTTCCATAGCGGGATCGGGACTGAACACCGGGGAGCTGTTTTTT. It encodes CASSSIAGSGLNTGELFF.

This clonotype appeared many times. This chain joins TRBV15 and TRBJ2-7; TRBD2 agrees at 7 bases. Germline loops: CDR1 LNHNV, CDR2 YYDKDF (reference sequence). Losses at the gene ends were 3 bases for V and 6 bases for J; bases not matched to a gene: 14. The CDR3 has 16 amino acids. CDR3 sequence reads: CATSSPGRLWGGEQYF. The CDR3 DNA is TGTGCCACCAGCAGCCCCGGACGGCTGTGGGGGGGCGAGCAGTACTTC.

This clonotype showed up many times. The chain combines TRBV28 with TRBJ1-5; D unresolved. V was clipped by 6 bases and J by 0 bases, with 15 bases between them. This CDR3 contains 16 residues. Germline CDR1 reads MDHEN; CDR2 reads SYDVKM. In nucleotides, the CDR3 is TGTGCCAGCAGACCCTCGGAGAGTTATAGCAATCAGCCCCAGCATTTT. This codes for CASRPSESYSNQPQHF.

At least ten counts were recorded for this clonotype. The chain couples TRBV6-1 to TRBJ2-7; TRBD2 matches at 10 bases. V shed 6 bases and J 5 bases; nucleotides not matched to a gene: 10. The CDR3 runs to 15 residues. Looked up from germline, CDR1 is MNHNS and CDR2 is SASEGT. CDR3 DNA: TGTGCCAGCAGACCCTCCCCTAGCGGGAGAAACGAGCAGTACTTC. Residues: CASRPSPSGRNEQYF.

This clonotype was seen many times. The chain uses TRBV6-6 and TRBJ1-1, with a tentative D call TRBD1 (6 bases). Trimming shortened V by 10 bases and J by 0 bases, and 12 bases separated the two germline ends. CDR1 is MNHNY, CDR2 SVGAGI, per germline (reference sequence). The CDR3 covers 13 residues. CDR3 in amino acids: CATNGQMNTEAFF. The CDR3 DNA is TGTGCCACTAATGGACAGATGAACACTGAAGCTTTCTTT.

For this clonotype: A much larger clone lies a single base off, so this may be a read error. It is likely a read error, because the conserved phenylalanine at the end of the CDR3 is missing. The chain links TRBV7-9 to TRBJ2-7; D unresolved. CDR3 length: 11 residues. CDR1 is SEHNR and CDR2 is FQNEAQ in the germline V gene (reference sequence). Trimming pared 6 bases from V and 6 bases from J, leaving 9 bases between. The CDR3 DNA follows: TGTGCCAGCAGAGATCGGAGCGAGCAGTACCTC. Translation gives CASRDRSEQYL.